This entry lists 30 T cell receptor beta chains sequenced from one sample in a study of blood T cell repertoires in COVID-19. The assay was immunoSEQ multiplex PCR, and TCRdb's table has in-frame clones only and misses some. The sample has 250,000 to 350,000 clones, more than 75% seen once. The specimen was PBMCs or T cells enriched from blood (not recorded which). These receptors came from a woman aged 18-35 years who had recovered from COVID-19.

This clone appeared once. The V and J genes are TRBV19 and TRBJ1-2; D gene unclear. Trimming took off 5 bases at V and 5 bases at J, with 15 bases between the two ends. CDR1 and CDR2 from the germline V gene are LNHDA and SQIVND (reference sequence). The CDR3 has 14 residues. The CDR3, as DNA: TGTGCCAGTAGTTACGGGTCGGCGAATTATGGCTACACCTTC. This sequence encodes CASSYGSANYGYTF.

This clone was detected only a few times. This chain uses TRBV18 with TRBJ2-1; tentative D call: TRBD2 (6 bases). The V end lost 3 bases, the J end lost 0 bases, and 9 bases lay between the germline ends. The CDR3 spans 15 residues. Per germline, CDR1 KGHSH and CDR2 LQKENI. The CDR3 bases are TGTGCCAGCTCACCGTTCGGGAGCTCCTACAATGAGCAGTTCTTC. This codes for CASSPFGSSYNEQFF.

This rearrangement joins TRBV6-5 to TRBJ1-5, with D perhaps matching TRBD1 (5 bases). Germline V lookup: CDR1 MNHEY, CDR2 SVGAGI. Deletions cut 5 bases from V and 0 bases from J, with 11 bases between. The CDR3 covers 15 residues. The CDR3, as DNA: TGTGCCAGCAGTCCGGGGGTTATTAGCAATCAGCCCCAGCATTTT. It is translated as CASSPGVISNQPQHF.

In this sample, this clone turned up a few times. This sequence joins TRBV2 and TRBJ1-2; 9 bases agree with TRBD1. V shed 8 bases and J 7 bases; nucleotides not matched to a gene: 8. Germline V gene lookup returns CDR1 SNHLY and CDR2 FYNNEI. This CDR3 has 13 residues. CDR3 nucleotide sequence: TGTGCCAGCGGAAAACAGGGGGCAAGTGGCTACACCTTC. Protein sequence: CASGKQGASGYTF.

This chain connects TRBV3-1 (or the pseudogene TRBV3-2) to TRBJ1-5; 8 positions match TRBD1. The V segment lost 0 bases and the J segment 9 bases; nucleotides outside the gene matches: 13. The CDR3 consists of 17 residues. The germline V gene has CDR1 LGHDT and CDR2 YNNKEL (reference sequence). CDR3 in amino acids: CASSQDGLTGGVSPQHF. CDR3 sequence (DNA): TGTGCCAGCAGCCAAGATGGCCTAACAGGGGGAGTCTCGCCCCAGCATTTT.

The CDR3 DNA reads as TGTGCCAGCAGCGTACAGGGGGCGGGGAACACCGGGGAGCTGTTTTTT. Protein product: CASSVQGAGNTGELFF. The rearrangement uses TRBV6-4 and TRBJ2-2; 9 bases align to TRBD1. The CDR3 spans 16 residues. J was trimmed by 1 base and V by 6 bases; bases with no gene match: 6. Germline V gives CDR1 MRHNA, CDR2 SNTAGT.

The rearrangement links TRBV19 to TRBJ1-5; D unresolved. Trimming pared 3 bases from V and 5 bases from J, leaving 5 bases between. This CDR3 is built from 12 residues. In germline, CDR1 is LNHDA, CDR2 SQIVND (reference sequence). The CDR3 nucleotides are TGTGCCAGTAGTATGGGCTATCAGCCCCAGCATTTT. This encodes CASSMGYQPQHF.

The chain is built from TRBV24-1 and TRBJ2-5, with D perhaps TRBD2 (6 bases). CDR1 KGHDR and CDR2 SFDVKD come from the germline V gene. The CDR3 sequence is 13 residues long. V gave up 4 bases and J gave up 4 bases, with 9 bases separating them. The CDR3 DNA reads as TGTGCCACCAGTGACGGGGGTGGAGAGACCCAGTACTTC. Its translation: CATSDGGGETQYF.

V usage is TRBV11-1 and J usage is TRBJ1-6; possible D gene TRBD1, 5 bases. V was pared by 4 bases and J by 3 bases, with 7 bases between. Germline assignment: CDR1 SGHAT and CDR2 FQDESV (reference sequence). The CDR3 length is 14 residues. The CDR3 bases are TGTGCCAGCAGCTCAGGACACTATAATTCACCCCTCCACTTT. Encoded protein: CASSSGHYNSPLHF.

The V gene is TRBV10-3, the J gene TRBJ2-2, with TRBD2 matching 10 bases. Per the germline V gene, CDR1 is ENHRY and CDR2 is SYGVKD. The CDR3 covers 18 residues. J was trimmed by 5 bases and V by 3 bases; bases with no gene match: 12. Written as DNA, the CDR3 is TGTGCCATCAGTGACCGTGGGCTAGCGGGGGAAAGGACCGGGGAGCTGTTTTTT. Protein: CAISDRGLAGERTGELFF.

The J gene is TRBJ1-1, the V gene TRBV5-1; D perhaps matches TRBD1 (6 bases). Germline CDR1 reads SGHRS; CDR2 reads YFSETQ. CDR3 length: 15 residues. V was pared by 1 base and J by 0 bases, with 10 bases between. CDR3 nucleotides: TGCGCCAGCAGCTTGTTGGGGGCCATGAACACTGAAGCTTTCTTT. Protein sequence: CASSLLGAMNTEAFF.

Written as DNA, the CDR3 is TGTGCCAGCAGCTGGGGCTTGACAGGGGACGGTTCCGGGGAGCTGTTTTTT. It specifies CASSWGLTGDGSGELFF. The V and J genes are TRBV7-2 and TRBJ2-2; 8 bases match TRBD1. This CDR3 contains 17 residues. Trimming cost V 4 bases and J 6 bases; bases outside gene matches: 13. Germline CDR1 and CDR2: SGHTA and FQGNSA. The whole variable domain, remainder taken from reference TRBV7-2 and TRBJ2-2, is GAGVSQSPSNKVTEKGKDVELRCDPISGHTALYWYRQSLGQGLEFLIYFQGNSAPDKSGLPSDRFSAERTGGSVSTLTIQRTQQEDSAVYLCASSWGLTGDGSGELFFGEGSRLTVL.

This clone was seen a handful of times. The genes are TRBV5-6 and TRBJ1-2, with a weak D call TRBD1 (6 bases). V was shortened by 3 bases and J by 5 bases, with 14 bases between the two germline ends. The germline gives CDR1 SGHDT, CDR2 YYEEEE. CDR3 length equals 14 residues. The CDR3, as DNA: TGTGCCAGCAGCTCTAACAGGGCTCAATATGGCTACACCTTC. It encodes CASSSNRAQYGYTF.

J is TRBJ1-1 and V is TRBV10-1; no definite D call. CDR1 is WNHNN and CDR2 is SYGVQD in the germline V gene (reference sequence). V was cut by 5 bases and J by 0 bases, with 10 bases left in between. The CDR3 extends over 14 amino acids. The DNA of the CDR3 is TGCGCCAGCAGTCAGGATACAGTGAACACTGAAGCTTTCTTT. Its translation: CASSQDTVNTEAFF.

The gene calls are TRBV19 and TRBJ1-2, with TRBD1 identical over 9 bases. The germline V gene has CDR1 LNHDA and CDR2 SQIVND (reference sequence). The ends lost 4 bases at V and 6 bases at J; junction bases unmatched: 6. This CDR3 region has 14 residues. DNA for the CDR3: TGTGCCAGTAGTAGGAACAGGGGGCTAGATGGCTACACCTTC. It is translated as CASSRNRGLDGYTF.

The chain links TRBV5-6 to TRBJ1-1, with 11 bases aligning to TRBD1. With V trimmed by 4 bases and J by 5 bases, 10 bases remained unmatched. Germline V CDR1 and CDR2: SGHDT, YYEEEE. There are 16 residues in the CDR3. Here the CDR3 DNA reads TGTGCCAGCAGCGCACTGACGGGACAGGGGGGGACTGAAGCTTTCTTT. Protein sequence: CASSALTGQGGTEAFF.

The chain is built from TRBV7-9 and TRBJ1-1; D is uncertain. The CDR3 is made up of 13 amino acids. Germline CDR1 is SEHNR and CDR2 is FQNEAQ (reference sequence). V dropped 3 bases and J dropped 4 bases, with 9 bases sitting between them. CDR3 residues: CASSFPTGTEAFF. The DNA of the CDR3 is TGTGCCAGCAGCTTTCCTACGGGCACTGAAGCTTTCTTT.

CDR3 coding DNA: TGCAGTGCTAGTGTTGCGGGAATGCCGACCTACGAGCAGTACTTC. This encodes CSASVAGMPTYEQYF. V and J are TRBV20-1 and TRBJ2-7; tentative D call: TRBD2 (6 bases). The germline CDR1 and CDR2 sequences are DFQATT and SNEGSKA (reference sequence). V lost 3 bases and J lost 2, with 17 bases in between. The CDR3 runs to 15 residues.

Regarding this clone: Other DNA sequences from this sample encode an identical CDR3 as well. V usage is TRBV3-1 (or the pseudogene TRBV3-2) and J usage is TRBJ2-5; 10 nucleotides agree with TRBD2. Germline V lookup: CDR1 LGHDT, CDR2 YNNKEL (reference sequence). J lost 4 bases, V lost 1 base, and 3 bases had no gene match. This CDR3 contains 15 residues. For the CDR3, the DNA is TGTGCCAGCAGCCAAGGACTAGCGGGCGGAGAGACCCAGTACTTC. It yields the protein CASSQGLAGGETQYF.

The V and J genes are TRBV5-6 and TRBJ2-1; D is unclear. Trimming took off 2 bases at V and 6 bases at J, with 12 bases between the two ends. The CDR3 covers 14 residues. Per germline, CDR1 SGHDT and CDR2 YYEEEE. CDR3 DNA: TGTGCCAGCAGCTTAGGCCTACTAAGCAATGAGCAGTTCTTC. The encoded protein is CASSLGLLSNEQFF. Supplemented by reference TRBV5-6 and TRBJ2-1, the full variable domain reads DAGVTQSPTHLIKTRGQQVTLRCSPKSGHDTVSWYQQALGQGPQFIFQYYEEEERQRGNFPDRFSGHQFPNYSSELNVNALLLGDSALYLCASSLGLLSNEQFFGPGTRLTVL.

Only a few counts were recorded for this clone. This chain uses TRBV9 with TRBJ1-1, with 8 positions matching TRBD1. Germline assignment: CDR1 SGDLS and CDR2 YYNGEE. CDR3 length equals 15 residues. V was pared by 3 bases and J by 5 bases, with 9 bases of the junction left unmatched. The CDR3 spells CASSAMTGQGTEAFF. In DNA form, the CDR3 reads TGTGCCAGCAGCGCCATGACTGGACAGGGAACTGAAGCTTTCTTT.

The CDR3 sequence: CASSPRGKKETQYF. The CDR3 DNA reads TGTGCCAGCAGTCCGAGGGGGAAAAAAGAGACCCAGTACTTC. V is TRBV3-1 (or the pseudogene TRBV3-2) and J is TRBJ2-5, with a possible D match to TRBD1 (6 bases). The CDR3 consists of 14 residues. Germline assignment: CDR1 LGHDT and CDR2 YNNKEL (reference sequence). Trimming took off 6 bases at V and 3 bases at J, with 14 bases between the two ends.

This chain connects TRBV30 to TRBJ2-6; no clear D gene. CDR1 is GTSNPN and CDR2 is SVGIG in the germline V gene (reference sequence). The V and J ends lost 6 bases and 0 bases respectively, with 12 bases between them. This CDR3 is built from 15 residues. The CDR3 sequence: CACQRVSSGANVLTF. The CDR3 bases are TGTGCCTGCCAACGCGTAAGCTCTGGGGCCAACGTCCTGACTTTC.

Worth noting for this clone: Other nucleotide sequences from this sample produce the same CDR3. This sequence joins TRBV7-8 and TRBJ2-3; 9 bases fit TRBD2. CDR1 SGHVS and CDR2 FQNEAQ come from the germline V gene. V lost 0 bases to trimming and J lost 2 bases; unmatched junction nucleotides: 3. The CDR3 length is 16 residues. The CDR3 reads CASSLASGGTTDTQYF. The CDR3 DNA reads TGTGCCAGCAGCTTAGCCAGCGGGGGGACCACAGATACGCAGTATTTT.

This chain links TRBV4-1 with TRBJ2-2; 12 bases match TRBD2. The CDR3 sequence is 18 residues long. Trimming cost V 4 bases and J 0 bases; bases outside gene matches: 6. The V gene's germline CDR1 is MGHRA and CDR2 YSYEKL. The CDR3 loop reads CASSRNLAGGPNTGELFF. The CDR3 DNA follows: TGCGCCAGCAGCCGAAATCTAGCGGGAGGGCCGAACACCGGGGAGCTGTTTTTT.

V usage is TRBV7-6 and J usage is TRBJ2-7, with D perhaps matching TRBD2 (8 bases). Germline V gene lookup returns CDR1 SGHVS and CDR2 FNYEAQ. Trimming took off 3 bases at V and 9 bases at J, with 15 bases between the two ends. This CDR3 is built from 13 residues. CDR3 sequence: CASSFPGGGGQYF. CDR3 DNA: TGTGCCAGCAGCTTCCCGGGAGGGGGCGGGCAGTACTTC.

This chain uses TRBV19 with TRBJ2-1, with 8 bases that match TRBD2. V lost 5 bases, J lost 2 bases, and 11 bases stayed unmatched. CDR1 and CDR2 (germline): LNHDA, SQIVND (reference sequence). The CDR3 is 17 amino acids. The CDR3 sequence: CASSDGRFSGTYNEQFF. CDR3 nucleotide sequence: TGTGCCAGTAGTGATGGTCGGTTTAGCGGGACCTACAATGAGCAGTTCTTC.

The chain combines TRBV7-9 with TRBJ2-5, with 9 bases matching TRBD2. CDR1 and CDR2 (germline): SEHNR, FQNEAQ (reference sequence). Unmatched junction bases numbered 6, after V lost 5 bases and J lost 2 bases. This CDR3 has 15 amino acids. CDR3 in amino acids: CASSSSGGSQETQYF. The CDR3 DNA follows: TGTGCCAGCAGCAGTAGCGGGGGTTCGCAAGAGACCCAGTACTTC. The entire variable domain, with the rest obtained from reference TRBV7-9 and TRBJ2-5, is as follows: DTGVSQNPRHKITKRGQNVTFRCDPISEHNRLYWYRQTLGQGPEFLTYFQNEAQLEKSRLLSDRFSAERPKGSFSTLEIQRTEQGDSAMYLCASSSSGGSQETQYFGPGTRLLVL.

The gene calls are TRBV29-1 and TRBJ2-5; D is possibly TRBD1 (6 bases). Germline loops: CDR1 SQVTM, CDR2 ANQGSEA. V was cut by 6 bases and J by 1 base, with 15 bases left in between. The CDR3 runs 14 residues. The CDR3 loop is CSVLREGGQETQYF. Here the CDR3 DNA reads TGCAGCGTCCTCAGGGAAGGGGGCCAAGAGACCCAGTACTTC.

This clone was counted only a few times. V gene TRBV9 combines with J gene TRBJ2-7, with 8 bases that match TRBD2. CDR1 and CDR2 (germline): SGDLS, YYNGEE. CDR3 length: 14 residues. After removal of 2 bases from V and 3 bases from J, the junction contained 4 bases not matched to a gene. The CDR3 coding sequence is TGTGCCAGCAGCGTCGCCGGGACTAGCTACGAGCAGTACTTC. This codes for CASSVAGTSYEQYF.